This entry lists 28 T cell receptor beta chains sequenced from one sample in a study of CXCR3-negative and CXCR3-positive naive CD8 T cells. Notes on the study in general: TRB CDR3s were more hydrophobic in CXCR3-positive than in CXCR3-negative naive cells.

These TCRs' antigens remain unknown. UMI-labeled 5' RACE TRB cDNA libraries were prepared from the cells. TCRdb re-analyzed the 5' RACE reads; it lists each CDR3 protein once, without DNA. This table lists around 60,000 distinct CDR3 sequences. What was sequenced was naive CXCR3+ CD8+ T cells from blood. The subset: CD45RO-CCR7+CD27+CD95- naive CD8+ T cells expressing CXCR3 (TNR3+). Every receptor here comes from a human donor in good health. Some clones in this sample may be carry-over from other donors' samples.

The chain uses TRBV9 and TRBJ2-3. The CDR3 runs 17 residues. Germline CDR1 and CDR2: SGDLS and YYNGEE. The CDR3: CASSVDGERVSTDTQYF.

The chain employs TRBV6-6 and TRBJ2-1; the D call of TRBD2 rests on TCRdb alone, since no DNA is present to check it. CDR3 length: 15 amino acids. Germline assignment: CDR1 MNHNY and CDR2 SVGAGI (reference sequence). The chain's CDR3 is CASRISGGSKNEQFF.

The chain recombines TRBV7-6 with TRBJ2-7. Germline-derived CDR1 and CDR2 are SGHVS and FNYEAQ. This CDR3 contains 15 residues. CDR3 residues: CASSLKPKETYEQYF.

The rearrangement uses TRBV10-2 and TRBJ1-1. Looked up from germline, CDR1 is WSHSY and CDR2 is SAAADI. The CDR3 loop spans 15 amino acids. The CDR3 loop is CASTKSGEVNTEAFF.

This chain links TRBV9 with TRBJ2-7. CDR3 length: 16 amino acids. The germline V gene has CDR1 SGDLS and CDR2 YYNGEE. The CDR3: CASSVDPTGKTYEQYF.

V gene TRBV10-1 combines with J gene TRBJ1-5. The germline V gene encodes CDR1 WNHNN and CDR2 SYGVQD (reference sequence). The CDR3 is made up of 13 amino acids. CDR3: CASSEAFNQPQHF.

V is TRBV7-8 and J is TRBJ2-7; with no DNA, the TCRdb D assignment of TRBD1 cannot be verified. The CDR3 runs to 15 residues. Per the germline V gene, CDR1 is SGHVS and CDR2 is FQNEAQ. Here the CDR3 reads CASSYSGTDSYEQYF.

This chain links TRBV19 with TRBJ2-1; TCRdb lists TRBD1, though no DNA is available to test this call. CDR3 length: 15 residues. The V gene's germline CDR1 is LNHDA and CDR2 SQIVND (reference sequence). CDR3 residues: CASSINRGPYNEQFF. Drawing the rest from reference TRBV19 and TRBJ2-1, the complete variable domain is DGGITQSPKYLFRKEGQNVTLSCEQNLNHDAMYWYRQDPGQGLRLIYYSQIVNDFQKGDIAEGYSVSREKKESFPLTVTSAQKNPTAFYLCASSINRGPYNEQFFGPGTRLTVL.

The V and J genes are TRBV4-3 and TRBJ1-1; TCRdb's assignment of TRBD1 cannot be checked, as there is no DNA. There are 16 residues in the CDR3. Germline V gene data show CDR1 as LGHNA and CDR2 as YSLEER. The CDR3: CASSQERGHLNTEAFF.

The V call is TRBV20-1, the J call TRBJ1-5; TCRdb calls TRBD1, which cannot be checked without DNA. CDR1 and CDR2 from the germline V gene are DFQATT and SNEGSKA (reference sequence). The CDR3 contains 15 residues. This CDR3 reads CSASAGTGGGQPQHF.

This rearrangement joins TRBV4-3 to TRBJ1-4; TCRdb names TRBD1, which stays unverified in the absence of DNA. The CDR3 is 16 residues long. The V gene's germline CDR1 is LGHNA and CDR2 YSLEER. This CDR3 reads CASSQDLTGGDEKLFF.

This chain connects TRBV14 to TRBJ1-6. CDR1 and CDR2 from the germline V gene are SGHDN and FVKESK. This CDR3 spans 16 amino acids. The CDR3 here is CASSSTSSSYNSPLHF.

V is TRBV24-1 and J is TRBJ2-3; TCRdb gives TRBD1 as the D gene, but with no DNA this cannot be confirmed. Germline CDR1 reads KGHDR; CDR2 reads SFDVKD. The length of the CDR3 is 16 residues. CDR3 protein: CATSDKRDSDTDTQYF.

This chain connects TRBV7-9 to TRBJ2-2; the D gene TCRdb calls, TRBD1, cannot be checked with no DNA. Germline assignment: CDR1 SEHNR and CDR2 FQNEAQ (reference sequence). CDR3 length: 13 residues. This CDR3 reads CASSHSSGVELFF.

J is TRBJ1-5 and V is TRBV15; TCRdb's D call of TRBD1 is untestable without DNA. Germline loops: CDR1 LNHNV, CDR2 YYDKDF (reference sequence). The CDR3 has 14 amino acids. CDR3 sequence reads: CATSRVRGPQPQHF.

The chain links TRBV7-2 to TRBJ2-7. Per the germline V gene, CDR1 is SGHTA and CDR2 is FQGNSA. The CDR3 contains 14 residues. The CDR3 here is CASSLEGGSYEQYF.

This chain links TRBV7-9 with TRBJ2-5. Germline loops: CDR1 SEHNR, CDR2 FQNEAQ (reference sequence). The CDR3 is 16 amino acids. This CDR3 reads CASSPSLSSSEETQYF.

This chain joins TRBV15 and TRBJ2-2; TCRdb returns TRBD1, unconfirmable since there is no DNA. The CDR3 consists of 16 residues. Germline V gene data show CDR1 as LNHNV and CDR2 as YYDKDF (reference sequence). CDR3 residues: CATSTRPPGDTGELFF.

The chain couples TRBV7-9 to TRBJ2-3; the TRBD1 assignment by TCRdb is unverifiable without DNA. Germline lookup yields CDR1 SEHNR and CDR2 FQNEAQ (reference sequence). The CDR3 loop spans 12 amino acids. The CDR3 here is CATGPSTDTQYF.

J is TRBJ2-7 and V is TRBV5-6. The CDR3 length is 12 residues. Germline V gene sequence: CDR1 SGHDT, CDR2 YYEEEE. CDR3: CASSLDRVEQYF.

The rearrangement uses TRBV3-1 and TRBJ1-5. The CDR3 is made up of 14 amino acids. Germline CDR1 reads LGHDT; CDR2 reads YNNKEL (reference sequence). The CDR3 loop is CASSQPGLGQPQHF.

The chain uses TRBV7-8 and TRBJ1-2. Germline loops: CDR1 SGHVS, CDR2 FQNEAQ. The CDR3 totals 16 residues. CDR3 sequence reads: CASSPGPRGRNYGYTF.

This rearrangement joins TRBV4-3 to TRBJ1-1. The CDR3 sequence is 13 residues long. Germline V gives CDR1 LGHNA, CDR2 YSLEER. Here the CDR3 reads CARSQVGGGEAFF.

The chain employs TRBV28 and TRBJ2-2; without DNA, the TCRdb call of TRBD1 cannot be checked. From germline, CDR1 is MDHEN and CDR2 SYDVKM. The length of the CDR3 is 14 residues. The CDR3 protein is CASNPPSRSGELFF.

CDR3 in amino acids: CASSLNGLAASYEQYF. The J gene is TRBJ2-7, the V gene TRBV11-2; TCRdb indicates TRBD2, and absent DNA this call remains unverified. The CDR3 is made up of 16 amino acids. CDR1 is SGHAT, CDR2 FQNNGV, per germline.

This rearrangement joins TRBV4-1 to TRBJ1-1. Germline V gives CDR1 MGHRA, CDR2 YSYEKL. The CDR3 totals 13 residues. This CDR3 is CASSQFIQSEAFF.

This chain connects TRBV7-2 to TRBJ2-7; the D call of TRBD1 rests on TCRdb alone, since no DNA is present to check it. CDR1 SGHTA and CDR2 FQGNSA come from the germline V gene. The CDR3 length is 15 residues. The chain's CDR3 is CASSWGTGGNYEQYF.

The V gene is TRBV19, the J gene TRBJ2-7; the TRBD1 assignment by TCRdb is unverifiable without DNA. The V gene's germline CDR1 is LNHDA and CDR2 SQIVND (reference sequence). The CDR3 extends over 15 amino acids. The chain's CDR3 is CASSMYRGGSYEQYF.